This paragraph covers one T cell receptor (beta chain) sequence. Its antigen is unknown. The data were taken from a study of shared clonotypes between healthy human individuals. Study results and limitations: On the whole, naive subsets had larger estimated richness than memory subsets had. Although depth was large, rarefaction showed that sequencing of the sorted subsets was incomplete.

The germline V gene has CDR1 GTSNPN and CDR2 SVGIG (reference sequence). Trimming stripped 1 base from V and 3 bases from J, with 6 bases between. The CDR3 runs 12 residues. Several immunoSEQ plates received, in even portions, the genomic DNA of each subset. Original handling: Quality scores were absent from the junction-only immunoSEQ sequences, so filtering differed. Repertoires were generated with immunoSEQ multiplex PCR, while TCRdb's copy carries only in-frame clones and drops some. V, J and clone size reflect that table, while D and trimming were determined from the DNA. The sample shows around 2,000,000 clones, 90% to 95% of them seen only once. CD8 cells regarded as naive lacked CD45RO, were positively chosen for CCR7, and omitted terminally differentiated effector memory CD45RA+ cells.

Sequences were obtained from naive CD8+ T cells from PBMCs. This rearrangement joins TRBV30 to TRBJ1-1; D uncertain. The TCR originated in a man between 18 and 35 years old in good health. Some clones in this sample may be carry-over from other donors' samples. The CDR3 reads CAWSASDTEAFF. As DNA, the CDR3 is TGTGCCTGGAGTGCTTCGGACACTGAAGCTTTCTTT. The whole variable domain, remainder taken from reference TRBV30 and TRBJ1-1, is SQTIHQWPATLVQPVGSPLSLECTVEGTSNPNLYWYRQAAGRGLQLLFYSVGIGQISSEVPQNLSASRPQDRQFILSSKKLLLSDSGFYLCAWSASDTEAFFGQGTRLTVV.